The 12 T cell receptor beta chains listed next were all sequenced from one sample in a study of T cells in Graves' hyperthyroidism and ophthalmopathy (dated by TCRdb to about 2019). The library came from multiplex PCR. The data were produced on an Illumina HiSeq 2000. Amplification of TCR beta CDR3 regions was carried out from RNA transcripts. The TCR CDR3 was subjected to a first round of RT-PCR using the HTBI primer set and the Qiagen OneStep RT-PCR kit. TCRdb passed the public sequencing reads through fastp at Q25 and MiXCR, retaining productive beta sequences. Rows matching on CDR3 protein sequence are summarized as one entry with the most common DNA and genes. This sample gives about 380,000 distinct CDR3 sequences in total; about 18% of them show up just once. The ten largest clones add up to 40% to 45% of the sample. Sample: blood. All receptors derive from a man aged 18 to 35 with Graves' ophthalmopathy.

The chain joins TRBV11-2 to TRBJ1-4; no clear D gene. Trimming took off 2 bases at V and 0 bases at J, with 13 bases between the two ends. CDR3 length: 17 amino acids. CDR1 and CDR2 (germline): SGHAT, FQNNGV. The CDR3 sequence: CASSLRSGLTTNEKLFF. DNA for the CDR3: TGTGCCAGCAGCTTAAGGTCCGGCCTAACAACTAATGAAAAACTGTTTTTT.

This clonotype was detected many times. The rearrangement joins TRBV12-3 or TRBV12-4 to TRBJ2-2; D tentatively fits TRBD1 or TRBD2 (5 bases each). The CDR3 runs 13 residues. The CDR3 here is CAAGRDGAGELFF. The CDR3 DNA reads TGTGCGGCGGGCAGGGACGGTGCCGGGGAGCTGTTTTTT.

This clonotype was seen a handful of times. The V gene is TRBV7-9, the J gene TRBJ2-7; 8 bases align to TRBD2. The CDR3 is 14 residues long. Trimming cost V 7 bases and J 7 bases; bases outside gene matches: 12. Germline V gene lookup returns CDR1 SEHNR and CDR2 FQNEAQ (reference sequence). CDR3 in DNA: TGTGCCAGCACCGATCGGGGGGGGCGTCGGGAGCAGTACTTC. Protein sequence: CASTDRGGRREQYF.

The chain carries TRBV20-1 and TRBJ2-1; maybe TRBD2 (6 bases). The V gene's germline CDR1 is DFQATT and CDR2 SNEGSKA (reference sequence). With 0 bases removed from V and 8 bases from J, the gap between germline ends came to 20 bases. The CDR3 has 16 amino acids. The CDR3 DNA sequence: TGCAGTGCTAGAGAGAGGTTGGCGGGACCACTGGATGAGCAGTTCTTC. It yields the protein CSARERLAGPLDEQFF.

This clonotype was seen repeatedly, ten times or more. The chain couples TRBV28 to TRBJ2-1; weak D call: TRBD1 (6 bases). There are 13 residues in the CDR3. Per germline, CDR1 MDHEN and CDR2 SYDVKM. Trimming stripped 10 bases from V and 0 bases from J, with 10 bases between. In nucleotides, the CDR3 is TGTGCCACCCGACAGGACTCCTACAATGAGCAGTTCTTC. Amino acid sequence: CATRQDSYNEQFF.

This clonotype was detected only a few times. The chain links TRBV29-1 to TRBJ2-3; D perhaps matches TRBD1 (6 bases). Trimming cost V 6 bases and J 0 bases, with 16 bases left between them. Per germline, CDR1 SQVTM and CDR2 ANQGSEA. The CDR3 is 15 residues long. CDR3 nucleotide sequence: TGCAGCGTCCAAGGGGGATTGACTAGCACAGATACGCAGTATTTT. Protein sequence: CSVQGGLTSTDTQYF.

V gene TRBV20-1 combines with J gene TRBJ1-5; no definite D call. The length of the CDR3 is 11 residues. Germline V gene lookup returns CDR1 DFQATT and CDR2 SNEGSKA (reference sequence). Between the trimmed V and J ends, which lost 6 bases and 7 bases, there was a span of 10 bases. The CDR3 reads CSAELKQPQHF. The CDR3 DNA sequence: TGCAGTGCCGAGTTGAAACAGCCCCAGCATTTT.

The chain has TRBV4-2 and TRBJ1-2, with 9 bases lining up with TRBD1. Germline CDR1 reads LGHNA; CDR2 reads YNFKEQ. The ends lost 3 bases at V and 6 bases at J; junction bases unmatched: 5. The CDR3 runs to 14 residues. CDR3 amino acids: CASSQGQGVDGYTF. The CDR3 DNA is TGTGCCAGCAGCCAGGGACAGGGAGTGGATGGCTACACCTTC.

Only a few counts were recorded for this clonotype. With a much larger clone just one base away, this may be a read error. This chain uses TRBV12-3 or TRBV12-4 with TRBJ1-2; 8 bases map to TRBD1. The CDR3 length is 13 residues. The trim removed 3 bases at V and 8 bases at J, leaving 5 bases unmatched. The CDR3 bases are TGTGCCAGCAGTTTCGAGGACAGGGCGGGCTACACCTTC. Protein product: CASSFEDRAGYTF.

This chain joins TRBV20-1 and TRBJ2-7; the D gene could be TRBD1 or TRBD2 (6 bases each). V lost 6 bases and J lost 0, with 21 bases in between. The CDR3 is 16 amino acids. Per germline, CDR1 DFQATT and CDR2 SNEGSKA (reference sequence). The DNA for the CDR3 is TGCAGTGCCCCGCGTCGAGGGGGGTACCTCTCCTACGAGCAGTACTTC. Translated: CSAPRRGGYLSYEQYF.

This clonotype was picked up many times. The CDR3, as DNA: TGTGCCAGCAGCGGTACGAGGGCCCGAAACACCATATATTTT. The encoded protein is CASSGTRARNTIYF. V gene TRBV7-9 combines with J gene TRBJ1-3; D gene ambiguous. CDR1 SEHNR and CDR2 FQNEAQ come from the germline V gene (reference sequence). The V and J ends lost 5 bases and 5 bases respectively, with 13 bases between them. This CDR3 spans 14 amino acids.

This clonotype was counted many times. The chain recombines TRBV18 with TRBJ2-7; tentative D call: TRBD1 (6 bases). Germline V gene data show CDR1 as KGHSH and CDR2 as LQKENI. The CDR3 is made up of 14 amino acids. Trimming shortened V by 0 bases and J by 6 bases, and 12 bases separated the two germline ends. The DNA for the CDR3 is TGTGCCAGCTCACCACCGAACAGGGTCTCCGAGCAGTACTTC. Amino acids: CASSPPNRVSEQYF.